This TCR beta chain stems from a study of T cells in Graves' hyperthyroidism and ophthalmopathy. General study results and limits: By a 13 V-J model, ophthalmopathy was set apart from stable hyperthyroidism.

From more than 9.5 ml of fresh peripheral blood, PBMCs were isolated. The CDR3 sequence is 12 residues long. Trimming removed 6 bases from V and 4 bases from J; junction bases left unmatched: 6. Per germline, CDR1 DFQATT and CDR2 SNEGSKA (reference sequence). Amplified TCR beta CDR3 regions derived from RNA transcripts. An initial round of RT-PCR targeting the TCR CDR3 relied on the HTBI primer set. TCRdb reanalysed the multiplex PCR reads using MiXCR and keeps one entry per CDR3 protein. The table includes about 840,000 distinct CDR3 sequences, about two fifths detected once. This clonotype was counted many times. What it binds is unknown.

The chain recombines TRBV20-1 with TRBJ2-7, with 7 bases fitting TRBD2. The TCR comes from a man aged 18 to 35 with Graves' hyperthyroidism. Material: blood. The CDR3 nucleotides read TGCAGTGCCGTCCACGGGGGGTACGAGCAGTACTTC. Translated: CSAVHGGYEQYF.